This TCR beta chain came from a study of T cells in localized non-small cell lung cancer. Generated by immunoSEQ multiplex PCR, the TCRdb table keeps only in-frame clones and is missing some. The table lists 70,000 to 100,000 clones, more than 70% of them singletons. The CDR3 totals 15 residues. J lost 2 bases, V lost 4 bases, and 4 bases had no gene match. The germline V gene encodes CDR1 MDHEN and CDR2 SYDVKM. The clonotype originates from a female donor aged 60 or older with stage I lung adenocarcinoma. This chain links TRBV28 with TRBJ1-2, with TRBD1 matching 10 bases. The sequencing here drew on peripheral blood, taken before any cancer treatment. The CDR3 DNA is TGTGCCAGCAGTTCGCCGGGACAGGGGAACTATGGCTACACCTTC. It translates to CASSSPGQGNYGYTF.